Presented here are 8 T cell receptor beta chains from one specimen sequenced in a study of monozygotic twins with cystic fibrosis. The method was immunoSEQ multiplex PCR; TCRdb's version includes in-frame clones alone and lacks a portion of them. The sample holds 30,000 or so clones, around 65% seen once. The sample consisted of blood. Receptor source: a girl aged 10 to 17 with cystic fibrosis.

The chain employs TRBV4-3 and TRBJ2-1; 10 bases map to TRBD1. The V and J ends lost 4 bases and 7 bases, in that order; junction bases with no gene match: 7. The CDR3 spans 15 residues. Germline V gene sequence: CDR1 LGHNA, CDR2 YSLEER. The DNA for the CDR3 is TGCGCCAGCAGCCGTCCGGGACAGGGGAAGAATGAGCAGTTCTTC. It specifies CASSRPGQGKNEQFF.

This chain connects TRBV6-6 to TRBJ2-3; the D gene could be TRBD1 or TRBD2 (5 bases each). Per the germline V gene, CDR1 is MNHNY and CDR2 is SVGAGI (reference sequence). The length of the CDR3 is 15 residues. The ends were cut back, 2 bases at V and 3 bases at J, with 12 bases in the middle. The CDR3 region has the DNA TGTGCCAGCAGTTACGGGACGGTGGAAACAGATACGCAGTATTTT. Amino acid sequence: CASSYGTVETDTQYF.

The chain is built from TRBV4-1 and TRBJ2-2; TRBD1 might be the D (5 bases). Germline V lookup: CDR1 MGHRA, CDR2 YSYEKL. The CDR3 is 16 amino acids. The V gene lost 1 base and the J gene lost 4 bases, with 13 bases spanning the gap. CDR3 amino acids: CASSQGGWGATGELFF. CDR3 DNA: TGCGCCAGCAGCCAAGGGGGATGGGGCGCCACCGGGGAGCTGTTTTTT.

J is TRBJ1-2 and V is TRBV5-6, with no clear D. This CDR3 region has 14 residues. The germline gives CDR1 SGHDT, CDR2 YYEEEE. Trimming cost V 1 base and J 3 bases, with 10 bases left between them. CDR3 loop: CASSLFPEDYGYTF. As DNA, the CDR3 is TGTGCCAGCAGCTTGTTCCCTGAGGACTATGGCTACACCTTC. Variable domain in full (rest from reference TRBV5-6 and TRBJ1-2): DAGVTQSPTHLIKTRGQQVTLRCSPKSGHDTVSWYQQALGQGPQFIFQYYEEEERQRGNFPDRFSGHQFPNYSSELNVNALLLGDSALYLCASSLFPEDYGYTFGSGTRLTVV.

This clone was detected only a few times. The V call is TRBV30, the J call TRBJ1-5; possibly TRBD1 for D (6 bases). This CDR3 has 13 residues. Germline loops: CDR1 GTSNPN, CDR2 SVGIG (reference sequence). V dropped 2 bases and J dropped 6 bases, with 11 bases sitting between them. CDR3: CAWSKGGGQPQHF. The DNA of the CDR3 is TGTGCCTGGAGTAAAGGGGGTGGTCAGCCCCAGCATTTT.

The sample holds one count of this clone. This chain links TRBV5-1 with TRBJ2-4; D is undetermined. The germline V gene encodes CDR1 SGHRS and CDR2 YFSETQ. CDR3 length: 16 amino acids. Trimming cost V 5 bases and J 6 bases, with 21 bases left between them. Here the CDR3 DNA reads TGCGCCAGCAGACCCAATGCGTTGGGTGGGGTAAACATTCAGTACTTC. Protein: CASRPNALGGVNIQYF.

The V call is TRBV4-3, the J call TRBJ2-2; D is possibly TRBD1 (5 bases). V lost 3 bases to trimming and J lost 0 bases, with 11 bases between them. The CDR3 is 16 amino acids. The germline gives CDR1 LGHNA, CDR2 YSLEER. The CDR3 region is CASSHIPRANTGELFF. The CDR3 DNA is TGCGCCAGCAGCCATATACCCAGGGCGAACACCGGGGAGCTGTTTTTT.

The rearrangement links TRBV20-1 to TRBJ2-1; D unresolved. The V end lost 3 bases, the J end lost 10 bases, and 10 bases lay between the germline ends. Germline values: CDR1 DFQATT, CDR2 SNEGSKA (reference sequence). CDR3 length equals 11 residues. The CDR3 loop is CSASPLSEQFF. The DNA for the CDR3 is TGCAGTGCTAGTCCCCTATCGGAGCAGTTCTTC.